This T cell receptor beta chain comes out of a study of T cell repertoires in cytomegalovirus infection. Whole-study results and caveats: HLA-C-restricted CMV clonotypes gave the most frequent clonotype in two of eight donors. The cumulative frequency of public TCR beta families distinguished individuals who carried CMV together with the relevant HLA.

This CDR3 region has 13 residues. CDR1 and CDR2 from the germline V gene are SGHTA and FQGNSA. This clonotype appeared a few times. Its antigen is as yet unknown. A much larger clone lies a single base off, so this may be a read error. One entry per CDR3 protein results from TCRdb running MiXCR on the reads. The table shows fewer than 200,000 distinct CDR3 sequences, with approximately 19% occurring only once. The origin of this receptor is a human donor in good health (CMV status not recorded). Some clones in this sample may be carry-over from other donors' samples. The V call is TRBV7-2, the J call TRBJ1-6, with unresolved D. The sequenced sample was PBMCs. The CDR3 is CACSPNSGPPLHF. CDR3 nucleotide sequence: TGTGCCTGCAGCCCAAACAGTGGACCACCCCTCCACTTT.